The 18 T cell receptor beta chains given below trace back to one sample, sequenced in a study of blood T cell repertoires in COVID-19. Sequencing was performed with immunoSEQ multiplex PCR; in TCRdb, only in-frame clones are kept and a portion is missing. The sample lists 95,000 to 150,000 clones, about 78% occurring once. The sample taken for sequencing was peripheral blood. These receptors originate from a man aged 65 to 85 with acute or convalescent COVID-19.

The chain uses TRBV18 and TRBJ2-4; TRBD1 might be the D (5 bases). From germline, CDR1 is KGHSH and CDR2 LQKENI. Deletions cut 6 bases from V and 8 bases from J, with 14 bases between. The CDR3 is made up of 13 amino acids. Written as DNA, the CDR3 is TGTGCCAGCTCCCAGGGCAGGTTGGACATTCAGTACTTC. It codes for CASSQGRLDIQYF.

This chain links TRBV6-2 or TRBV6-3 with TRBJ2-5; tentatively, D is TRBD2 (6 bases). V lost 2 bases and J 2 bases, leaving 12 bases between the germline ends. The germline V gene has CDR1 MNHEY and CDR2 SVGEGT. CDR3 size: 15 residues. The CDR3 nucleotides read TGTGCCAGCAGTTACGGGGCGGGGCGGCAAGAGACCCAGTACTTC. This sequence encodes CASSYGAGRQETQYF.

This clone appeared a single time. A read error may produce the germline difference seen at one junction end. The chain is built from TRBV5-4 and TRBJ2-7; D might be TRBD1 (6 bases). The CDR3 length is 14 residues. From germline, CDR1 is SGHNT and CDR2 YYREEE (reference sequence). Written as DNA, the CDR3 is TGTGCCAGCAGCTCTAACAGGGTCTCCCACGAGCAGTACTTC. This encodes CASSSNRVSHEQYF. Full variable domain (rest looked up from reference TRBV5-4 and TRBJ2-7): ETGVTQSPTHLIKTRGQQVTLRCSSQSGHNTVSWYQQALGQGPQFIFQYYREEENGRGNFPPRFSGLQFPNYSSELNVNALELDDSALYLCASSSNRVSHEQYFGPGTRLTVT.

This chain links TRBV6-4 with TRBJ2-7; D uncertain. Germline assignment: CDR1 MRHNA and CDR2 SNTAGT. The V gene lost 5 bases and the J gene lost 0 bases, with 8 bases spanning the gap. CDR3 length: 13 residues. The CDR3 spells CASSISPSYEQYF. CDR3 DNA sequence: TGTGCCAGCAGTATCAGTCCCTCCTACGAGCAGTACTTC.

This sequence joins TRBV5-6 and TRBJ1-6; a weak D match, TRBD1 (6 bases). The germline V gene has CDR1 SGHDT and CDR2 YYEEEE. This CDR3 is built from 15 residues. V was shortened by 6 bases and J by 6 bases, with 16 bases between the two germline ends. The CDR3 protein is CASTNRGRGNSPLHF. In DNA, the CDR3 is TGTGCCAGCACCAACCGGGGCAGGGGTAATTCACCCCTCCACTTT.

The chain employs TRBV7-2 and TRBJ2-7, with TRBD2 identical over 13 bases. The CDR3 covers 19 residues. The J segment lost 1 base and the V segment lost 5 bases, leaving 14 bases of the junction unmatched. From germline, CDR1 is SGHTA and CDR2 FQGNSA. The CDR3 coding sequence is TGTGCCAGCAGCACCGACTGGCGGACTAGCGGGGGAAAATCCTACGAGCAGTACTTC. This translates into CASSTDWRTSGGKSYEQYF.

The rearrangement links TRBV11-3 to TRBJ2-7; 11 nucleotides agree with TRBD1. The V gene end was trimmed by 5 bases and the J gene end by 4 bases; junction bases not matched to a gene: 10. CDR1 SGHNT and CDR2 YENEEA come from the germline V gene. The CDR3 loop spans 16 amino acids. CDR3: CASSLSRDRGSYEQYF. DNA for the CDR3: TGTGCCAGCAGCCTAAGCCGGGACAGGGGGAGTTACGAGCAGTACTTC.

The chain couples TRBV5-6 to TRBJ1-3, with D possibly being TRBD1 (5 bases). Per germline, CDR1 SGHDT and CDR2 YYEEEE. V shed 2 bases and J shed 1 base, with 13 bases lying between them. The CDR3 extends over 16 amino acids. This CDR3 is CASSFTGRASGNTIYF. The CDR3 DNA is TGTGCCAGCAGCTTTACAGGTCGGGCATCTGGAAACACCATATATTTT.

The chain links TRBV3-1 (or the pseudogene TRBV3-2) to TRBJ1-2, with 7 bases that match TRBD1. The CDR3 extends over 14 amino acids. Germline V CDR1 and CDR2: LGHDT, YNNKEL (reference sequence). With 4 bases clipped from V and 6 bases from J, the junction kept 8 bases outside the gene matches. For the CDR3, the DNA is TGTGCCAGCAGCCCCACCAGGGGGGTCCATGGCTACACCTTC. It translates to CASSPTRGVHGYTF.

For the CDR3, the DNA is TGTGCCAGCAGTGAAGGAGTTTTGGGGAGCTCTGGAAACACCATATATTTT. Translation: CASSEGVLGSSGNTIYF. The chain combines TRBV25-1 with TRBJ1-3, with unresolved D. V dropped 2 bases and J dropped 0 bases, with 14 bases sitting between them. Germline CDR1 MGHDK, CDR2 SYGVNS. There are 17 residues in the CDR3. Drawing the rest from reference TRBV25-1 and TRBJ1-3, the complete variable domain is EADIYQTPRYLVIGTGKKITLECSQTMGHDKMYWYQQDPGMELHLIHYSYGVNSTEKGDLSSESTVSRIRTEHFPLTLESARPSHTSQYLCASSEGVLGSSGNTIYFGEGSWLTVV.

V usage is TRBV7-3 and J usage is TRBJ1-1; 8 nucleotides align to TRBD1. V shed 5 bases and J 0 bases; nucleotides not matched to a gene: 2. CDR1 SGHTA and CDR2 FQGTGA come from the germline V gene. CDR3 length: 14 residues. The chain's CDR3 is CASSPGGLNTEAFF. The CDR3 DNA sequence: TGTGCCAGCAGCCCAGGGGGCCTGAACACTGAAGCTTTCTTT.

This clone has only one observation. The chain employs TRBV3-1 (or the pseudogene TRBV3-2) and TRBJ2-7; the D gene is possibly TRBD1 (6 bases). The germline gives CDR1 LGHDT, CDR2 YNNKEL (reference sequence). Trimming removed 0 bases from V and 3 bases from J, with 9 bases in between. The CDR3 sequence is 14 residues long. The CDR3 is CASSQDGTIYEQYF. The CDR3 DNA reads TGTGCCAGCAGCCAAGATGGGACAATCTACGAGCAGTACTTC.

The genes are TRBV12-3 or TRBV12-4 and TRBJ2-7; D is ambiguous. The CDR3 totals 13 residues. The V end was cut by 7 bases, the J end by 1 base, with 11 bases between. The chain's CDR3 is CASTRAPSYEQYF. CDR3 bases: TGTGCCAGCACCCGCGCGCCTTCCTACGAGCAGTACTTC.

The CDR3 DNA sequence: TGTGCCAGCAGCCAAAGTAACTTGGGGGGTCTGGAAAAACTGTTTTTT. Encoded protein: CASSQSNLGGLEKLFF. The rearrangement links TRBV3-1 (or the pseudogene TRBV3-2) to TRBJ1-4; D might be TRBD1 (5 bases). Trimming left V 2 bases short and J 8 bases short, with 18 bases between. The CDR3 totals 16 residues. Looked up from germline, CDR1 is LGHDT and CDR2 is YNNKEL (reference sequence).

This clone appeared a few times. One junction end disagrees with the germline gene, perhaps due to a read error. The chain uses TRBV5-6 and TRBJ1-2, with TRBD1 identical over 9 bases. Germline CDR1 SGHDT, CDR2 YYEEEE. The CDR3 length is 13 residues. The CDR3 reads CASSFGPRQGVAF. In DNA, the CDR3 is TGTGCCAGCAGCTTTGGACCGCGACAGGGGGTTGCCTTC.

The chain employs TRBV3-1 (or the pseudogene TRBV3-2) and TRBJ2-2; 15 bases fit TRBD2. From germline, CDR1 is LGHDT and CDR2 YNNKEL (reference sequence). With V trimmed by 4 bases and J by 3 bases, 9 bases remained unmatched. The CDR3 has 19 residues. This CDR3 is CASSPRTSGGALHTGELFF. DNA for the CDR3: TGTGCCAGCAGCCCCCGGACTAGCGGGGGGGCCCTGCACACCGGGGAGCTGTTTTTT.

The table lists this clone with a count of one. The chain recombines TRBV4-1 with TRBJ2-5, with 9 bases identical to TRBD2. Germline V gives CDR1 MGHRA, CDR2 YSYEKL. The CDR3 covers 15 residues. Losses at the gene ends were 4 bases for V and 5 bases for J; bases not matched to a gene: 8. This CDR3 is CASSLSGGKTETQYF. The CDR3 region has the DNA TGCGCCAGCAGCCTAAGCGGGGGGAAGACGGAGACCCAGTACTTC.

This clone turned up a few times. The chain joins TRBV13 to TRBJ2-3, with D possibly TRBD2 on 7 matching bases. Germline lookup yields CDR1 PRHDT and CDR2 FYEKMQ (reference sequence). The CDR3 sequence is 17 residues long. Trimming shortened V by 7 bases and J by 4 bases, and 24 bases separated the two germline ends. CDR3 loop: CASTEGGWGSRADTQYF. The CDR3 DNA reads TGTGCCAGCACCGAGGGGGGGTGGGGCTCGCGGGCAGATACGCAGTATTTT.